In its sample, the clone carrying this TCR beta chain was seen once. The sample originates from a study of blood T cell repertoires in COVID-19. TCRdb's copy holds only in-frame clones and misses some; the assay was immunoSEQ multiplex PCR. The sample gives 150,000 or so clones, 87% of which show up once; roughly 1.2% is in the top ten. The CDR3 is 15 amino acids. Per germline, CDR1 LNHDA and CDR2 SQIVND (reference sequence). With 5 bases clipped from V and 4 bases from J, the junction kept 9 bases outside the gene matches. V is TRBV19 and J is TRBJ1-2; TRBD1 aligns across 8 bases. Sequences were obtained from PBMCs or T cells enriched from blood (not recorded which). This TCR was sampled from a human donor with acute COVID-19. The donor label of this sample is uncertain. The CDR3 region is CASSVQGAPLYGYTF. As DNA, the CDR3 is TGTGCCAGTAGTGTTCAGGGGGCGCCCCTCTATGGCTACACCTTC.